The 16 T cell receptor beta chains given below trace back to one sample, sequenced in a study of cytomegalovirus exposure and HLA in healthy donors. PCR used 60 Vbeta primers and 13 Jbeta primers. Produced via immunoSEQ multiplex PCR; TCRdb's table is partial and in-frame only. The sample records around 25,000 clones, 75% to 80% being singletons. Material for sequencing was PBMCs. Source of these receptors: a male donor in good health and CMV-seronegative.

This rearrangement joins TRBV27 to TRBJ2-5; maybe TRBD1 (7 bases). V gave up 4 bases and J gave up 5 bases, with 8 bases separating them. CDR1 and CDR2 (germline): MNHEY, SMNVEV (reference sequence). This CDR3 is 12 amino acids long. This CDR3 reads CASSSGGETQYF. The CDR3 DNA reads as TGTGCCAGCAGTTCAGGGGGGGAGACCCAGTACTTC.

This chain joins TRBV5-4 and TRBJ2-4, with D perhaps TRBD2 (6 bases). Germline CDR1 and CDR2: SGHNT and YYREEE (reference sequence). This CDR3 has 15 amino acids. Trimming removed 2 bases at V and 0 bases at J, with 9 bases between. CDR3 sequence: CASSFGGLAKNIQYF. CDR3 DNA: TGTGCCAGCAGCTTCGGGGGACTAGCCAAAAACATTCAGTACTTC.

J is TRBJ1-1 and V is TRBV6-5, with TRBD1 identical over 7 bases. After removal of 6 bases from V and 4 bases from J, the junction contained 5 bases not matched to a gene. Germline CDR1 reads MNHEY; CDR2 reads SVGAGI. The CDR3 has 13 residues. CDR3 sequence: CASSADRATEAFF. As DNA, the CDR3 is TGTGCCAGCAGCGCCGACAGGGCCACTGAAGCTTTCTTT.

The chain combines TRBV25-1 with TRBJ1-5; 8 bases line up with TRBD1. CDR3 length: 14 residues. With V trimmed by 3 bases and J by 8 bases, 6 bases remained unmatched. CDR1 is MGHDK, CDR2 SYGVNS, per germline. CDR3 sequence: CASSDGQGSEPQHF. CDR3 nucleotide sequence: TGTGCCAGCAGTGATGGACAGGGTTCGGAGCCCCAGCATTTT.

The CDR3: CASSYSGGPTDTQYF. DNA for the CDR3: TGTGCCAGCAGTTACTCAGGCGGGCCCACAGATACGCAGTATTTT. The rearrangement uses TRBV6-5 and TRBJ2-3, with D maybe TRBD2 (5 bases). Trimming removed 0 bases from V and 2 bases from J, with 9 bases in between. Per the germline V gene, CDR1 is MNHEY and CDR2 is SVGAGI. The length of the CDR3 is 15 residues.

This clone was found once. The chain employs TRBV29-1 and TRBJ2-1, with a tentative D call TRBD2 (6 bases). V was trimmed by 0 bases and J by 2 bases, leaving 11 bases between them. This CDR3 is built from 15 residues. From germline, CDR1 is SQVTM and CDR2 ANQGSEA. CDR3 in amino acids: CSVEDREIPYNEQFF. CDR3 sequence (DNA): TGCAGCGTTGAAGATCGGGAGATCCCCTACAATGAGCAGTTCTTC.

The sample holds a few counts of this clone. The chain employs TRBV7-3 and TRBJ1-1; no clear D. CDR3 size: 13 residues. V was shortened by 3 bases and J by 6 bases, with 11 bases between the two germline ends. Germline assignment: CDR1 SGHTA and CDR2 FQGTGA. The CDR3 DNA sequence: TGTGCCAGCAGCTTTTTTCGGGAATCTGAAGCTTTCTTT. This encodes CASSFFRESEAFF.

The chain couples TRBV18 to TRBJ2-7, with TRBD2 matching over 8 bases. The CDR3 length is 15 residues. J lost 0 bases, V lost 1 base, and 2 bases had no gene match. Germline CDR1 reads KGHSH; CDR2 reads LQKENI. This CDR3 reads CASSPRAGGSYEQYF. The DNA of the CDR3 is TGTGCCAGCTCACCACGGGCGGGGGGCTCCTACGAGCAGTACTTC.

The chain employs TRBV2 and TRBJ2-1; 9 nucleotides match TRBD1. With 11 bases clipped from V and 3 bases from J, the junction kept 8 bases outside the gene matches. This CDR3 region has 14 residues. The V gene's germline CDR1 is SNHLY and CDR2 FYNNEI. The DNA for the CDR3 is TGTGCCGGCCAACCGGGACAGGGCTACAATGAGCAGTTCTTC. Translating it yields CAGQPGQGYNEQFF.

The V and J genes are TRBV6-1 and TRBJ2-3, with TRBD2 identical over 13 bases. Germline V CDR1 and CDR2: MNHNS, SASEGT. Trimming cost V 2 bases and J 4 bases; bases outside gene matches: 9. The CDR3 contains 18 residues. The CDR3 DNA follows: TGTGCCAGCAGTGAATCAGGACTAGCGGGAGTATCAGCAGATACGCAGTATTTT. It codes for CASSESGLAGVSADTQYF.

This clone was found a few times. The chain combines TRBV7-2 with TRBJ1-5, with D uncertain. Trimming removed 3 bases at V and 2 bases at J, with 11 bases between. Per germline, CDR1 SGHTA and CDR2 FQGNSA. The CDR3 covers 15 residues. Here the CDR3 DNA reads TGTGCCAGCAGCTTTGGGAGTAGCGGCAATCAGCCCCAGCATTTT. It codes for CASSFGSSGNQPQHF.

The chain couples TRBV19 to TRBJ1-6, with 10 bases lining up with TRBD1. V gave up 4 bases and J gave up 9 bases; unmatched junction bases: 9. The V gene's germline CDR1 is LNHDA and CDR2 SQIVND (reference sequence). CDR3 length: 16 residues. CDR3 region: CASSTTRDRGGSPLHF. The CDR3 bases are TGTGCCAGTAGTACAACCCGGGACAGGGGTGGTTCACCCCTCCACTTT. Full variable domain (remainder filled in from reference TRBV19 and TRBJ1-6): DGGITQSPKYLFRKEGQNVTLSCEQNLNHDAMYWYRQDPGQGLRLIYYSQIVNDFQKGDIAEGYSVSREKKESFPLTVTSAQKNPTAFYLCASSTTRDRGGSPLHFGNGTRLTVT.

In its sample, this clone was seen a few times. The gene calls are TRBV28 and TRBJ1-1; 8 positions agree with TRBD1. Germline V gene lookup returns CDR1 MDHEN and CDR2 SYDVKM. J gave up 6 bases and V 7 bases, and 7 bases lay outside the gene matches. This CDR3 has 13 residues. The CDR3 is CASTRTGSSEAFF. The CDR3, as DNA: TGTGCCAGCACCCGGACAGGGAGCTCTGAAGCTTTCTTT.

The chain employs TRBV6-1 and TRBJ2-3; 9 bases line up with TRBD2. Germline loops: CDR1 MNHNS, CDR2 SASEGT. CDR3 length: 13 amino acids. Trimming cost V 5 bases and J 10 bases; bases outside gene matches: 7. CDR3 region: CASSIAGAQAQYF. The CDR3 nucleotides are TGTGCCAGCAGTATAGCGGGGGCCCAGGCGCAGTATTTT.

This chain joins TRBV7-9 and TRBJ1-1; the D is unclear. Trimming shortened V by 8 bases and J by 3 bases, and 19 bases separated the two germline ends. Germline values: CDR1 SEHNR, CDR2 FQNEAQ (reference sequence). The CDR3 is made up of 15 amino acids. The CDR3 nucleotides read TGTGCCAGCGGACCCCTGCGGGGAGCGGACACTGAAGCTTTCTTT. Protein product: CASGPLRGADTEAFF. Based on the CDR3 plus reference TRBV7-9 and TRBJ1-1, the full variable domain is DTGVSQNPRHKITKRGQNVTFRCDPISEHNRLYWYRQTLGQGPEFLTYFQNEAQLEKSRLLSDRFSAERPKGSFSTLEIQRTEQGDSAMYLCASGPLRGADTEAFFGQGTRLTVV.

V is TRBV15 and J is TRBJ2-7; TRBD2 aligns across 7 bases. Germline loops: CDR1 LNHNV, CDR2 YYDKDF (reference sequence). V dropped 0 bases and J dropped 2; count of bases not matched to a gene: 4. The CDR3 has 15 residues. CDR3 loop: CATSREAGPPYEQYF. CDR3 in DNA: TGTGCCACCAGCAGAGAAGCGGGGCCCCCCTACGAGCAGTACTTC.